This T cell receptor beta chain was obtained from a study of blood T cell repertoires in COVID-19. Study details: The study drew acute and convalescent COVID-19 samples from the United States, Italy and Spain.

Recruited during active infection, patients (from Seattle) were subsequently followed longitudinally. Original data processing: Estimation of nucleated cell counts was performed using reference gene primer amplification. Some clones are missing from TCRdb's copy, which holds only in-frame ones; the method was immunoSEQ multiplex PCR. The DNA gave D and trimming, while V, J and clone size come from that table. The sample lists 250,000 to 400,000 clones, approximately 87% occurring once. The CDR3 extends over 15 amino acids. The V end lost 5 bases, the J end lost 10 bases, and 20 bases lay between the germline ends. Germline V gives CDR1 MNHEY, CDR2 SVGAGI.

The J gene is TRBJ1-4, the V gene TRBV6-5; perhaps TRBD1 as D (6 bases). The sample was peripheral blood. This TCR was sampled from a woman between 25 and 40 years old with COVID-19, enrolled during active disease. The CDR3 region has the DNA TGTGCCAGCAGTACCGCAGGGGCGTCTGGTTCAAAACTGTTTTTT. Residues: CASSTAGASGSKLFF.